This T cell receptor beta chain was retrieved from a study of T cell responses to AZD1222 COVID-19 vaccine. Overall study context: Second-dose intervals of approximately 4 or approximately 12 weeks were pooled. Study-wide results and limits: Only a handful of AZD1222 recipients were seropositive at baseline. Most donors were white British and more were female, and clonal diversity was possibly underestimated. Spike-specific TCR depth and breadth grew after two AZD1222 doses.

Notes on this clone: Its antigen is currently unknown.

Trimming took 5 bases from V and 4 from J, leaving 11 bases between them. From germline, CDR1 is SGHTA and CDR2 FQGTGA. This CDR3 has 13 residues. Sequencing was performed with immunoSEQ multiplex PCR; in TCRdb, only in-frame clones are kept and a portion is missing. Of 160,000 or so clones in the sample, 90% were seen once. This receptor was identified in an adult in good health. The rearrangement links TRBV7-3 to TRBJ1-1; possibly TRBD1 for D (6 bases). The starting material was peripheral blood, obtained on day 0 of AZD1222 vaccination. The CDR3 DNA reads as TGTGCCAGCAGCGCCTCGACAGGCACTGAAGCTTTCTTT. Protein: CASSASTGTEAFF.